Listed here are 5 T cell receptor beta chains from one sample, sequenced in a study of blood T cell repertoires in COVID-19 (dated by TCRdb to 2020 to 2022). The library was prepared using the immunoSEQ multiplex PCR assay. As stored in TCRdb, this immuneACCESS dataset retains in-frame rearrangements with V and J assigned. A fraction of the clones does not appear; measured against another copy, unresolved V genes explain less than half of the discrepancy, and the remainder lacks a known reason. The sample table shows over 200,000 clones, and 80% to 90% are seen once. Around 4% of the sample belongs to the ten largest clones. The material sequenced was PBMCs or T cells enriched from blood (not recorded which). Receptor source: a woman aged 30 to 39 who had been exposed to COVID-19.

This sequence joins TRBV18 and TRBJ1-6; the D is unclear. Between the trimmed V and J ends, which lost 3 bases and 10 bases, there was a span of 16 bases. CDR1 KGHSH and CDR2 LQKENI come from the germline V gene. CDR3 length: 15 amino acids. This chain's CDR3 is CASSPTGEVGSPLHF. CDR3 DNA sequence: TGTGCCAGCTCACCGACCGGCGAAGTGGGCTCACCCCTCCACTTT. Looking up the rest from reference TRBV18 and TRBJ1-6 gives the full variable domain: NAGVMQNPRHLVRRRGQEARLRCSPMKGHSHVYWYRQLPEEGLKFMVYLQKENIIDESGMPKERFSAEFPKEGPSILRIQQVVRGDSAAYFCASSPTGEVGSPLHFGNGTRLTVT.

V gene TRBV7-9 combines with J gene TRBJ2-1; unclear D gene. CDR3 size: 15 residues. The V end lost 0 bases, the J end lost 0 bases, and 6 bases lay between the germline ends. Looked up from germline, CDR1 is SEHNR and CDR2 is FQNEAQ (reference sequence). The CDR3 nucleotides are TGTGCCAGCAGCTTAGCTCGGAGCTCCTACAATGAGCAGTTCTTC. Translating gives CASSLARSSYNEQFF.

The chain has TRBV18 and TRBJ2-7, with 8 bases lining up with TRBD1. In germline, CDR1 is KGHSH, CDR2 LQKENI. CDR3 length equals 14 residues. V gave up 3 bases and J gave up 9 bases; unmatched junction bases: 10. As DNA, the CDR3 is TGTGCCAGCTCACCGGGACAGGATCAAATGGTGCAGTACTTC. Translating it yields CASSPGQDQMVQYF. Complete variable domain (other parts from reference TRBV18 and TRBJ2-7): NAGVMQNPRHLVRRRGQEARLRCSPMKGHSHVYWYRQLPEEGLKFMVYLQKENIIDESGMPKERFSAEFPKEGPSILRIQQVVRGDSAAYFCASSPGQDQMVQYFGPGTRLTVT.

V gene TRBV11-2 combines with J gene TRBJ2-1, with D perhaps TRBD1 (5 bases). V was cut by 1 base and J by 4 bases, with 5 bases left in between. This CDR3 region has 13 residues. Per the germline V gene, CDR1 is SGHAT and CDR2 is FQNNGV. The CDR3 reads CASSLGQYNEQFF. The CDR3 DNA sequence: TGTGCCAGCAGCTTAGGACAGTACAATGAGCAGTTCTTC. Using reference TRBV11-2 and TRBJ2-1 for the parts outside the CDR3, the full variable domain is EAGVAQSPRYKIIEKRQSVAFWCNPISGHATLYWYQQILGQGPKLLIQFQNNGVVDDSQLPKDRFSAERLKGVDSTLKIQPAKLEDSAVYLCASSLGQYNEQFFGPGTRLTVL.

The genes are TRBV3-1 (or the pseudogene TRBV3-2) and TRBJ2-7; D call uncertain. Per germline, CDR1 LGHDT and CDR2 YNNKEL (reference sequence). Trimming removed 2 bases at V and 6 bases at J, with 5 bases between. The CDR3 is 11 residues long. DNA of the CDR3: TGTGCCAGCAGCCAATACGGCGAGCAGTACTTC. Its translation: CASSQYGEQYF.